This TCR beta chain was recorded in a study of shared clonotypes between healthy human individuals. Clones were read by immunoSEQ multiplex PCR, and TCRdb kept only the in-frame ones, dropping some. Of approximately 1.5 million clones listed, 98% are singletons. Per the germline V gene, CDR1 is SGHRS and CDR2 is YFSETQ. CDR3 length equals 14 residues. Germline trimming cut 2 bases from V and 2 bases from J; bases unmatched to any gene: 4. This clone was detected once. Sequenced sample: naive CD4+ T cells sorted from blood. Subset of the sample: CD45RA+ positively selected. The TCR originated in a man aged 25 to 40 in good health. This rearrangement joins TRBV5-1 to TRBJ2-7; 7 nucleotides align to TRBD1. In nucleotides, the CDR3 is TGCGCCAGCAGCTTACAGGGGTTACCCTACGAGCAGTACTTC. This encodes CASSLQGLPYEQYF.